This T cell receptor (beta chain) was observed in a study of metastatic and nonmetastatic thyroid tumors (dated by TCRdb to about 2020). The study in broad terms: Repertoires from peripheral blood and from tumor or nodule tissue samples of malignant and benign thyroid patients were compared.

Study-wide conclusions, independent of this receptor: TCR beta diversity was reported as significantly higher in malignant tumors than in benign nodules, in both blood and tumor samples.

There are 12 amino acids in the CDR3, from cysteine to phenylalanine inclusive. This entry keeps only the CDR3 DNA: 36 bases, framed from base 1. V lost 0 bases and J lost 4 bases; the stretch between them is 3 bases long. This clone has at least ten counts. Its cognate antigen has yet to be identified. Per-base qualities were not stored, and no clone one base away is much larger. No treatment had been received by any patient before thyroid surgery. Using T-cell receptor beta sequencing, the researchers looked back retrospectively at clinical samples from patients, gathered between about 2012 and 2018. Library creation used PCR. Reads for this sample came from an Illumina HiSeq 4000. The TCR beta-chain CDR3 region of each patient was profiled by high-throughput sequencing. On the study's bioinformatics: Drawing on CDR3 differences between clinicopathological groups, the researchers built a classifier meant to tell apart patients with distant-metastatic papillary thyroid cancer. To measure repertoire diversity the researchers used the Shannon index, while the Morisita-Horn index served to gauge how similar the tumor and blood repertoires were. TCRdb reprocessed the public reads (quality trimming at Q25 with fastp, clone calling with MiXCR) and kept in-frame beta chains. These V and J calls rely on TCRdb rather than the paper's analysis. The sample includes some 34,000 clones, with less than 25% observed a single time. 15% to 18% of the sample lies in the top ten.

This clonotype originated in a female donor with papillary thyroid cancer or a benign thyroid nodule (not recorded which). Some clones in this sample may be carry-over from other donors' samples. The V and J genes are TRBV12-3 or TRBV12-4 and TRBJ1-2, with the D gene too uncertain to name. Material for sequencing was blood. The CDR3 amino acid sequence is: CASSLASYGYTF. Here is the DNA: TGTGCCAGCAGTTTAGCATCCTATGGCTACACCTTC.